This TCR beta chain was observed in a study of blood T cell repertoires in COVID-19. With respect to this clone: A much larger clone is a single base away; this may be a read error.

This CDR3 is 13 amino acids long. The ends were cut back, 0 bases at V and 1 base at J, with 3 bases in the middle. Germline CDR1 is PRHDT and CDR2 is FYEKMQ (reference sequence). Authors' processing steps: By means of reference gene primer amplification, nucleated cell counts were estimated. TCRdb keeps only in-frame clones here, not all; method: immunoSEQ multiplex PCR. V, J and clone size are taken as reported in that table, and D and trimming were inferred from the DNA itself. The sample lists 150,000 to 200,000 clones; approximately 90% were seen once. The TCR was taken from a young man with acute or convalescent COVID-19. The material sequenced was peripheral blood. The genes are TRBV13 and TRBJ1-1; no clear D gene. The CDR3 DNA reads TGTGCCAGCAGCTTAGGAGCGAACACTGAAGCTTTCTTT. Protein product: CASSLGANTEAFF.